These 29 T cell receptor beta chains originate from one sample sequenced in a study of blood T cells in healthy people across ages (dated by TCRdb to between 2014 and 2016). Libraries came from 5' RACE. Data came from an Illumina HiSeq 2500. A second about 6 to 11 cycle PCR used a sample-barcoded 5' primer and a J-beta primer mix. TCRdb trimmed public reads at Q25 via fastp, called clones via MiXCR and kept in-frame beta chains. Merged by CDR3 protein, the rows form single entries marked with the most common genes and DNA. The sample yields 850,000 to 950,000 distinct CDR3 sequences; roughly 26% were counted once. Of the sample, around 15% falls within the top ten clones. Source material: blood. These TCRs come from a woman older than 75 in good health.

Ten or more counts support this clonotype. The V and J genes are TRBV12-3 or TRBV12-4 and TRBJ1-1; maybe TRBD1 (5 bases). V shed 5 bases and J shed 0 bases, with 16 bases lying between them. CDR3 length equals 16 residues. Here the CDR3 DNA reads TGTGCCAGCAGTGGGAGGGGATATAGGATGAACACTGAAGCTTTCTTT. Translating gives CASSGRGYRMNTEAFF.

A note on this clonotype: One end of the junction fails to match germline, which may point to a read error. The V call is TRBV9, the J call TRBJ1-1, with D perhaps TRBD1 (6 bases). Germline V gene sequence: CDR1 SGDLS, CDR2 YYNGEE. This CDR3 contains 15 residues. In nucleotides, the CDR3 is TGTGCCAGCAACGTAGCAGGGGCCACCCCCACTGAAGCTTTCTTT. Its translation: CASNVAGATPTEAFF.

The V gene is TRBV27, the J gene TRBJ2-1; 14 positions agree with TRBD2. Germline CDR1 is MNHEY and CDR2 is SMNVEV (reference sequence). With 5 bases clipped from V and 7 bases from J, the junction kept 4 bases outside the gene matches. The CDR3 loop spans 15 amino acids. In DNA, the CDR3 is TGTGCCAGCAGTGTTGGGACTAGCGGGAGTAATGAGCAGTTCTTC. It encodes CASSVGTSGSNEQFF.

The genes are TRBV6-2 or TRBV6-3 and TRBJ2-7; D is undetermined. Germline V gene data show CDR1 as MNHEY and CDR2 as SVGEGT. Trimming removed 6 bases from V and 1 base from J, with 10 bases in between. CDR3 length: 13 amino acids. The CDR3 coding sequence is TGTGCCAGCAGCCCCAGTGAGTCCTACGAGCAGTACTTC. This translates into CASSPSESYEQYF.

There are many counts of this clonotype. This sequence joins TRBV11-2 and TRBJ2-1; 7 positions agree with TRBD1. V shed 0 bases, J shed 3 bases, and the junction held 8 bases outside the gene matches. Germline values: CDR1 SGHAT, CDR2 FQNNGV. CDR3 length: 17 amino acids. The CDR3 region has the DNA TGTGCCAGCAGCTTAGAGAAGGGGGCTAACGTCTACAATGAGCAGTTCTTC. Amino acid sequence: CASSLEKGANVYNEQFF.

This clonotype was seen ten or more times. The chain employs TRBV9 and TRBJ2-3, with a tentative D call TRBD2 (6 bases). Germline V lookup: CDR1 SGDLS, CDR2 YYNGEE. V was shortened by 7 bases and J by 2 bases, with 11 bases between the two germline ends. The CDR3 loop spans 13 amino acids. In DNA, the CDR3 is TGTGCCAGCGGACGCGGGGTCACAGATACGCAGTATTTT. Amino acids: CASGRGVTDTQYF. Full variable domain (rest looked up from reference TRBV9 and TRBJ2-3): DSGVTQTPKHLITATGQRVTLRCSPRSGDLSVYWYQQSLDQGLQFLIQYYNGEERAKGNILERFSAQQFPDLHSELNLSSLELGDSALYFCASGRGVTDTQYFGPGTRLTVL.

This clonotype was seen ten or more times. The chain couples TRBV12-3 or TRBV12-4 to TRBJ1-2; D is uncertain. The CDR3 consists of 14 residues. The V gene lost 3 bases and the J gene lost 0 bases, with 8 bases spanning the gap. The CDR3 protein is CASSFGSANYGYTF. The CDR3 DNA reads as TGTGCCAGCAGTTTTGGGTCAGCTAACTATGGCTACACCTTC.

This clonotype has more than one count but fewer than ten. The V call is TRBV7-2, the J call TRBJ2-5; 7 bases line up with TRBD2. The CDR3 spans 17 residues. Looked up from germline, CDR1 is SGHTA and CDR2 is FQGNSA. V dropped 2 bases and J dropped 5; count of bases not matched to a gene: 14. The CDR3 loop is CASSLSGGAGRAETQYF. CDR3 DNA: TGTGCCAGCAGCTTATCGGGTGGGGCGGGGAGGGCGGAGACCCAGTACTTC.

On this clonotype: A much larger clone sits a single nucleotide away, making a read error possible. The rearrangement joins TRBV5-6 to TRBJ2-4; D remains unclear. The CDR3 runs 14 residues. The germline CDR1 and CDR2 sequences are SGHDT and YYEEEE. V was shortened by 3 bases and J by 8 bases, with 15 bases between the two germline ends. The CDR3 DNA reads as TGTGCCAGCAGCTGGGCCCAGACGGTAGACATTCAGTACTTC. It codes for CASSWAQTVDIQYF. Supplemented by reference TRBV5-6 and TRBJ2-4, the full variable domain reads DAGVTQSPTHLIKTRGQQVTLRCSPKSGHDTVSWYQQALGQGPQFIFQYYEEEERQRGNFPDRFSGHQFPNYSSELNVNALLLGDSALYLCASSWAQTVDIQYFGAGTRLSVL.

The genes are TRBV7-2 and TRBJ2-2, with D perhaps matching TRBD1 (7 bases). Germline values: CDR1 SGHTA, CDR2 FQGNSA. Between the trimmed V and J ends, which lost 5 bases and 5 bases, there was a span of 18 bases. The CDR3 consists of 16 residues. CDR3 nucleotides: TGTGCCAGCAGCCCGACAGGGACCCGGGGGACCGGGGAGCTGTTTTTT. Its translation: CASSPTGTRGTGELFF.

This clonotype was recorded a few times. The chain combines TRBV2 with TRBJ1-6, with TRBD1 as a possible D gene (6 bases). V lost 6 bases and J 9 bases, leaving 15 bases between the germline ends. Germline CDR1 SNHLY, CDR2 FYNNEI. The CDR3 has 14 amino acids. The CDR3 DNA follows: TGTGCCAGCAGGTCCGGGGGCGAGAGTTCACCCCTCCACTTT. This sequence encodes CASRSGGESSPLHF. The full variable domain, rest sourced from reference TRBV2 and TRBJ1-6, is EPEVTQTPSHQVTQMGQEVILRCVPISNHLYFYWYRQILGQKVEFLVSFYNNEISEKSEIFDDQFSVERPDGSNFTLKIRSTKLEDSAMYFCASRSGGESSPLHFGNGTRLTVT.

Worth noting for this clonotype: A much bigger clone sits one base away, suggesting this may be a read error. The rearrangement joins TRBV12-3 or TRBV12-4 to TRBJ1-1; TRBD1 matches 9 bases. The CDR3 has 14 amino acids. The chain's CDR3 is CASRKTGGNTGAFF. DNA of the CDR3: TGTGCCAGCAGAAAAACAGGGGGCAACACTGGAGCTTTCTTT.

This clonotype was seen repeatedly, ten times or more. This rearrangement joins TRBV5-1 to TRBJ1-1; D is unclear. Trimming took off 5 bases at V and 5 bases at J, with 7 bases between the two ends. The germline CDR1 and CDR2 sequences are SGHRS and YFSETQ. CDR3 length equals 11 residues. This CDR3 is CASRGETEAFF. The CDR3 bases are TGCGCCAGCAGGGGAGAGACTGAAGCTTTCTTT. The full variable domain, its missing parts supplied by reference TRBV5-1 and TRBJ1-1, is KAGVTQTPRYLIKTRGQQVTLSCSPISGHRSVSWYQQTPGQGLQFLFEYFSETQRNKGNFPGRFSGRQFSNSRSEMNVSTLELGDSALYLCASRGETEAFFGQGTRLTVV.

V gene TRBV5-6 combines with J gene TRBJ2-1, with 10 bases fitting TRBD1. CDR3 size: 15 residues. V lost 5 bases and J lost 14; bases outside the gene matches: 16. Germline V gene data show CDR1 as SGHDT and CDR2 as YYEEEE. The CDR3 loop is CASSSPGQGSLSKFF. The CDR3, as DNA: TGTGCCAGCAGTTCCCCGGGACAGGGGAGTTTGTCCAAGTTCTTC. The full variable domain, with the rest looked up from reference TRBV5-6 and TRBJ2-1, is DAGVTQSPTHLIKTRGQQVTLRCSPKSGHDTVSWYQQALGQGPQFIFQYYEEEERQRGNFPDRFSGHQFPNYSSELNVNALLLGDSALYLCASSSPGQGSLSKFFGPGTRLTVL.

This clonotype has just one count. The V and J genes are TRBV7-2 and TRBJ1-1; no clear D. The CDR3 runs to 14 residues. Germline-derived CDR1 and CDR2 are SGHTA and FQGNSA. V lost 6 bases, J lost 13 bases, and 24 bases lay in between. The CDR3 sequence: CASRQWGVNTKVFF. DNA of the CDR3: TGTGCCAGCAGACAGTGGGGTGTCAACACTAAAGTTTTCTTT.

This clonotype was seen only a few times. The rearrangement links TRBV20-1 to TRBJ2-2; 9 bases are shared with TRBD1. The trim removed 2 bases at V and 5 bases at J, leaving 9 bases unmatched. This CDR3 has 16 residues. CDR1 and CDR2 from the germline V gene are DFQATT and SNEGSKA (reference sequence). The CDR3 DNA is TGCAGTGCTAGATCCCTAGTTGGACAGGGGACCGGGGAGCTGTTTTTT. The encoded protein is CSARSLVGQGTGELFF.

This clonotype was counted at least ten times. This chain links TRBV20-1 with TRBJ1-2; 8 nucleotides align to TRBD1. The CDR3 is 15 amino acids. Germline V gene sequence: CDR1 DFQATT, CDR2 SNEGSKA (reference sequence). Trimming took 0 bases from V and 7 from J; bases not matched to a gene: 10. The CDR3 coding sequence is TGCAGTGCTAGAGACACAGGGGGAAGATTAGGTGGCTACACCTTC. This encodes CSARDTGGRLGGYTF.

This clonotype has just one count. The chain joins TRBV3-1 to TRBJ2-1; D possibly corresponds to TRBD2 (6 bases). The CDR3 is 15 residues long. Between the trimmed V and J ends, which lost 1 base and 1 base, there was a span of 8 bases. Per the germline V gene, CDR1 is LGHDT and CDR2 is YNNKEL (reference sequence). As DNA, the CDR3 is TGTGCCAGCAGCCAAGCCAGCGGGTCCTACAATGAGCAGTTCTTC. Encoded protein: CASSQASGSYNEQFF.

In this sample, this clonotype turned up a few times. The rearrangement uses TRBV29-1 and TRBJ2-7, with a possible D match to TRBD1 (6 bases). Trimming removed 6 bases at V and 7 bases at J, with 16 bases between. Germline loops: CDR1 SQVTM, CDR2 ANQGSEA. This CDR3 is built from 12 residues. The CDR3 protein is CSVGQLGNEQYF. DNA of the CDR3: TGCAGCGTAGGACAGCTTGGGAATGAGCAGTACTTC.

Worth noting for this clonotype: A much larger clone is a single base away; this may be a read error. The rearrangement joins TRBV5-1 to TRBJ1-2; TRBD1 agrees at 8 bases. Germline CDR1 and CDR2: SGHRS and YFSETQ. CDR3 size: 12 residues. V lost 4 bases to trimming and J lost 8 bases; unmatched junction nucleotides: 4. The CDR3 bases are TGCGCCAGCAGCCATGGACAGGGAGGCTACACCTTC. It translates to CASSHGQGGYTF.

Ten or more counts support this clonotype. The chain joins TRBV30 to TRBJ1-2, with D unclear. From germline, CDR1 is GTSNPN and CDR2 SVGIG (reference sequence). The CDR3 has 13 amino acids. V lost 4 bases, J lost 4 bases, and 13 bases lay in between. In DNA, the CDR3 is TGTGCCTGGACCGGCAGATTGAGCTATGGCTACACCTTC. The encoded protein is CAWTGRLSYGYTF.

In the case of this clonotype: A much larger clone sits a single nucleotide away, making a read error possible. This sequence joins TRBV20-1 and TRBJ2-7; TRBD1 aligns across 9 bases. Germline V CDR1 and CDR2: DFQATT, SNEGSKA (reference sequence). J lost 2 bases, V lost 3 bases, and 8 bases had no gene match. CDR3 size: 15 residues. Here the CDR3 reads CSASDGDRAPYEQYF. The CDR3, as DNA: TGCAGTGCTAGCGACGGGGACAGGGCGCCCTACGAGCAGTACTTC.

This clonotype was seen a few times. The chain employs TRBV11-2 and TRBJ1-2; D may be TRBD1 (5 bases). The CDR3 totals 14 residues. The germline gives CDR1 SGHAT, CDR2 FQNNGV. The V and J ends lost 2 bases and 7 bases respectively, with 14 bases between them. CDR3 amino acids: CASSLSPVRAGYTF. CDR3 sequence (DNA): TGTGCCAGCAGCTTAAGCCCGGTCAGGGCTGGCTACACCTTC.

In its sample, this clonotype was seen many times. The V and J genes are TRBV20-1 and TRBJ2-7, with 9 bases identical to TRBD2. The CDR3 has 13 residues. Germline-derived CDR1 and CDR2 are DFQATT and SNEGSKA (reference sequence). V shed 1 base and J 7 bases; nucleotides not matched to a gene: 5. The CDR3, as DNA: TGCAGTGCTAGAGTAGCGGGGGCTGGGGAGCAGTACTTC. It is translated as CSARVAGAGEQYF.

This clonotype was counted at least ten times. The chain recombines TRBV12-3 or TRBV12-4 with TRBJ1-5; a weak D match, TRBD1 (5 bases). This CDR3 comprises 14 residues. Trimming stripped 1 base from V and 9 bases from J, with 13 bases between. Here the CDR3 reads CASSLEFGTSPQHF. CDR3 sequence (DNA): TGTGCCAGCAGTTTAGAGTTTGGGACTTCGCCCCAGCATTTT.

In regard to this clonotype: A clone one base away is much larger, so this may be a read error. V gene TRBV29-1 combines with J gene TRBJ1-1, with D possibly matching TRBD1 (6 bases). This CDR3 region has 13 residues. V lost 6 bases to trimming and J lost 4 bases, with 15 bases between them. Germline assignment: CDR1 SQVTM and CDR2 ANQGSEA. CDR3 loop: CSVGGMLSTEAFF. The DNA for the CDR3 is TGCAGCGTGGGGGGCATGCTTAGCACTGAAGCTTTCTTT.

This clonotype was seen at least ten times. The chain's CDR3 is CASSQGASGGAGANVLTF. The CDR3 bases are TGCGCCAGCAGCCAAGGGGCCAGCGGGGGCGCTGGGGCCAACGTCCTGACTTTC. This chain uses TRBV4-3 with TRBJ2-6; 8 bases fit TRBD2. The germline gives CDR1 LGHNA, CDR2 YSLEER. Trimming removed 1 base from V and 2 bases from J; junction bases left unmatched: 7. The CDR3 contains 18 residues.

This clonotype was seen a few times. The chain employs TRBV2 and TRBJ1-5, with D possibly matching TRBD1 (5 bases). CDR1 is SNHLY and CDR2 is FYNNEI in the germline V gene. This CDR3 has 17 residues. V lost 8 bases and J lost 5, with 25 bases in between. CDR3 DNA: TGTGCCAGCGCGGAATCCGCAGGGCGAAGAAGTGATCAGCCCCAGCATTTT. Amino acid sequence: CASAESAGRRSDQPQHF.

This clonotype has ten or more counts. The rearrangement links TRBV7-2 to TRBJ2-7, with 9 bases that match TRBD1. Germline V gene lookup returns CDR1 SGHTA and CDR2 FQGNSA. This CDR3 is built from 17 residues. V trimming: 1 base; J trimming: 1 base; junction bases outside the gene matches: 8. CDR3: CASSLGTGVGVSYEQYF. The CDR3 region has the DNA TGTGCCAGCAGCTTAGGGACAGGGGTGGGGGTATCCTACGAGCAGTACTTC. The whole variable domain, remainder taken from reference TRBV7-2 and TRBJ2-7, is GAGVSQSPSNKVTEKGKDVELRCDPISGHTALYWYRQSLGQGLEFLIYFQGNSAPDKSGLPSDRFSAERTGGSVSTLTIQRTQQEDSAVYLCASSLGTGVGVSYEQYFGPGTRLTVT.